This T cell receptor (beta chain) was profiled in a study of cytomegalovirus exposure and HLA in healthy donors. Study details: The platform used for the roughly 110 validation repertoires matched that of the approximately 670 first-cohort repertoires, a later analysis reported. Overall study results and limits: The tendency of first-cohort TCR clusters to co-occur in the roughly 130 validation repertoires emerged from a later analysis. Listed as cytomegalovirus-associated were roughly 180 TCR beta chains. Most observed TCR sequences were rare, whereas some public TCRs were detected in many donors.

The CDR3 is made up of 15 amino acids. Trimming pared 2 bases from V and 1 base from J, leaving 9 bases between. Germline CDR1 SGHDT, CDR2 YYEEEE. Generated by immunoSEQ multiplex PCR, the TCRdb table keeps only in-frame clones and is missing some. The repertoire holds around 200,000 clones, with more than 65% as singletons. Comments on this clone: Its antigen is unidentified.

V usage is TRBV5-6 and J usage is TRBJ2-2, with D tentatively TRBD2 (6 bases). The sequenced sample consisted of PBMCs. The receptor comes from a woman under 30 in good health and CMV-seropositive. The CDR3 nucleotides read TGTGCCAGCAGCTTCGGGGAGGTGAACACCGGGGAGCTGTTTTTT. It specifies CASSFGEVNTGELFF. The entire variable domain, with the rest obtained from reference TRBV5-6 and TRBJ2-2, is as follows: DAGVTQSPTHLIKTRGQQVTLRCSPKSGHDTVSWYQQALGQGPQFIFQYYEEEERQRGNFPDRFSGHQFPNYSSELNVNALLLGDSALYLCASSFGEVNTGELFFGEGSRLTVL.